This section outlines one TCR beta chain sequence together with its context. In the original workflow: Estimates of nucleated cell counts were drawn from the amplification of reference gene primers. This table comes from immunoSEQ multiplex PCR, and its TCRdb copy is limited to in-frame clones, with some not included. For V, J and clone size, that table is used; D and trimming come from the DNA. The sample lists tens of thousands of clones, 90% occurring once. These data originate in a study of blood T cell repertoires in COVID-19. Study-wide background: The United States, Italy and Spain supplied acute and convalescent COVID-19 samples. PBMCs, B-cell-depleted T cells, or T cells provided the cDNA or gDNA that made up the material.

In germline, CDR1 is SGHTA, CDR2 FQGTGA. The CDR3 runs 14 residues. Trimming took 5 bases from V and 0 from J, leaving 10 bases between them. The rearrangement links TRBV7-3 to TRBJ1-1; D call uncertain. The sequence was collected from a woman older than 75 with active or convalescent COVID-19. The sample comprised peripheral blood. CDR3 bases: TGTGCCAGCAGCCACAGCATCATGAACACTGAAGCTTTCTTT. Its protein is CASSHSIMNTEAFF.